This TCR beta chain was observed in a study of cytomegalovirus exposure and HLA in healthy donors. As concerns this clone: The antigen is not known.

The V gene end was trimmed by 1 base and the J gene end by 2 bases; junction bases not matched to a gene: 14. The CDR3 covers 20 residues. The germline gives CDR1 MGHRA, CDR2 YSYEKL. Findings and caveats of the study: Beyond CMV serostatus, there was no information to go on about immune exposure. Associated with HLA alleles at 0.05 false discovery rate in a later analysis were 16,951 TCR beta sequences. The study designated about 160 TCR beta chains cytomegalovirus-associated.

Both 60 Vbeta primers and 13 Jbeta primers went into the PCR. TCRdb's table, derived via immunoSEQ multiplex PCR, lists solely in-frame clones and lacks some. This sample has about 120,000 clones, with 9.5% found just once. This receptor was taken from a man aged 25-40 years in good health and CMV-seronegative. The V gene is TRBV4-1, the J gene TRBJ2-2; 9 bases align to TRBD2. The sequenced material came from PBMCs. The DNA for the CDR3 is TGCGCCAGCAGCCAAGCCCGCGAAACGGTAGCGGGAGATAACACCGGGGAGCTGTTTTTT. Encoded protein: CASSQARETVAGDNTGELFF.